The clone carrying this T cell receptor (beta chain) was counted at least ten times. What it recognizes is unknown. The V segment lost 6 bases and the J segment 4 bases; nucleotides outside the gene matches: 10. This CDR3 has 15 amino acids. These data originate in a study of CD8 T cells in ankylosing spondylitis. Study-wide results and caveats: Previous work reported some of these motif variants in the synovial fluid and blood of reactive arthritis. There was a TCR beta motif, made of several highly homologous variants, that appeared characteristic of ankylosing spondylitis blood.

Each CDR3 protein gets one entry after TCRdb re-called the 5' RACE reads with MiXCR. The repertoire includes fewer than 500,000 distinct CDR3 sequences, under 25% of them detected once, and about 17% sits in the top ten. The receptor's source is a male donor with ankylosing spondylitis. V gene TRBV12-3 or TRBV12-4 combines with J gene TRBJ2-3, with 7 nucleotides matching TRBD2. Sequencing used blood, either unsorted or a sorted T cell fraction (not recorded which). The CDR3 nucleotides are TGTGCCAGCAGGAGTGGCGGGAGAAGTGCAGATACGCAGTATTTT. Its protein product is CASRSGGRSADTQYF.